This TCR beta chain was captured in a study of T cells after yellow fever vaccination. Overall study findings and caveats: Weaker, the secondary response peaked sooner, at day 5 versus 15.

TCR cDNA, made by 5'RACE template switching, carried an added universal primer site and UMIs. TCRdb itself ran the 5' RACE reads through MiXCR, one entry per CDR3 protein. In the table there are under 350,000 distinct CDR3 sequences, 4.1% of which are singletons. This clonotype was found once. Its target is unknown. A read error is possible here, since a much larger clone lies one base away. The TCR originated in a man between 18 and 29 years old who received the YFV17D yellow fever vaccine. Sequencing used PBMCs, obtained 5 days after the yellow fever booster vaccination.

The CDR3 here is CASSSGGREEEYV. The DNA of the CDR3 is TGTGCAAGCAGTTCCGGAGGGAGGGAGGAGGAGTACGTC. The rearrangement joins TRBV12-3 or TRBV12-4 to TRBJ2-7; TRBD2 aligns across 7 bases. This CDR3 has 13 residues.